These 25 T cell receptor beta chains came from one sample sequenced in a study of blood T cells in healthy people across ages. Through a sample-barcoded 5' primer and a J-beta primer mix, a second PCR was run for about 6 to 11 cycles. TCRdb re-analysed the 5' RACE reads in MiXCR, keeping a single row per CDR3 protein. The table includes 1.4 million to 1.5 million distinct CDR3 sequences, 42% detected once. Material for sequencing was blood. The receptors were gathered from a woman between 18 and 29 years old in good health.

The chain has TRBV12-3 or TRBV12-4 and TRBJ2-5; 9 bases align to TRBD2. After removal of 5 bases from V and 5 bases from J, the junction contained 9 bases not matched to a gene. CDR3 size: 15 residues. The CDR3 nucleotides are TGTGCCAGCAGTGGGGGTAGCGGGAGAGGGGAGACCCAGTACTTC. Translation gives CASSGGSGRGETQYF.

J is TRBJ1-2 and V is TRBV20-1, with 7 bases fitting TRBD1. Trimming took 4 bases from V and 4 from J; bases not matched to a gene: 6. Germline V gene data show CDR1 as DFQATT and CDR2 as SNEGSKA (reference sequence). This CDR3 has 13 residues. The CDR3 spells CSATRQGLYGYTF. The DNA of the CDR3 is TGCAGTGCTACCCGACAGGGACTCTATGGCTACACCTTC.

The chain couples TRBV20-1 to TRBJ2-5; 12 nucleotides line up with TRBD1. V dropped 3 bases and J dropped 11; count of bases not matched to a gene: 7. CDR3 length: 13 amino acids. CDR1 and CDR2 from the germline V gene are DFQATT and SNEGSKA (reference sequence). CDR3 nucleotide sequence: TGCAGTGCTAGGGGACAGGGGGCCTACGGGCAGTACTTC. It yields the protein CSARGQGAYGQYF.

The rearrangement joins TRBV4-1 to TRBJ2-5; TRBD2 agrees at 11 bases. The CDR3 covers 20 residues. Germline assignment: CDR1 MGHRA and CDR2 YSYEKL. V was pared by 4 bases and J by 5 bases, with 21 bases of the junction left unmatched. CDR3 amino acids: CASSPYISGRVQRLGETQYF. The CDR3 nucleotides are TGCGCCAGCAGCCCGTATATTAGCGGGAGGGTTCAACGTTTAGGGGAGACCCAGTACTTC.

There are a few counts of this clonotype. The gene calls are TRBV5-1 and TRBJ2-1; D is perhaps TRBD2 (5 bases). In germline, CDR1 is SGHRS, CDR2 YFSETQ. The CDR3 contains 15 residues. V was trimmed by 3 bases and J by 2 bases, leaving 12 bases between them. CDR3 sequence: CASSSDGVPYNEQFF. CDR3 DNA: TGCGCCAGCAGCTCAGACGGGGTCCCCTACAATGAGCAGTTCTTC.

The V gene is TRBV10-3, the J gene TRBJ1-1; 7 bases match TRBD1. The CDR3 length is 16 residues. V shed 2 bases, J shed 0 bases, and the junction held 6 bases outside the gene matches. Germline lookup yields CDR1 ENHRY and CDR2 SYGVKD. The CDR3 DNA reads TGTGCCATCAGTGAGCGTATACAGGGGTTGAACACTGAAGCTTTCTTT. This codes for CAISERIQGLNTEAFF.

This clonotype was counted only a few times. J is TRBJ2-4 and V is TRBV20-1, with D perhaps matching TRBD2 (6 bases). Germline V gene data show CDR1 as DFQATT and CDR2 as SNEGSKA (reference sequence). The CDR3 is made up of 15 amino acids. The V end lost 4 bases, the J end lost 0 bases, and 13 bases lay between the germline ends. CDR3 sequence reads: CSAIGTLVAKNIQYF. The CDR3 DNA is TGCAGTGCTATAGGGACTCTTGTAGCCAAAAACATTCAGTACTTC.

The CDR3 loop reads CASSLPRTGSNEAFF. Written as DNA, the CDR3 is TGTGCCAGCAGTTTACCACGGACAGGGTCTAATGAAGCTTTCTTT. V usage is TRBV28 and J usage is TRBJ1-1; 8 bases match TRBD1. The CDR3 is made up of 15 amino acids. The V gene end was trimmed by 2 bases and the J gene end by 7 bases; junction bases not matched to a gene: 9. Looked up from germline, CDR1 is MDHEN and CDR2 is SYDVKM.

This clonotype occurred a few times. The rearrangement links TRBV11-1 to TRBJ2-4; TRBD1 agrees at 10 bases. V shed 5 bases and J 2 bases; nucleotides not matched to a gene: 6. Germline V CDR1 and CDR2: SGHAT, FQDESV (reference sequence). The CDR3 spans 16 residues. For the CDR3, the DNA is TGTGCCAGCAGCACCCCGGGACAGGGGACCAAAAACATTCAGTACTTC. It translates to CASSTPGQGTKNIQYF.

V gene TRBV20-1 combines with J gene TRBJ2-5; TRBD2 aligns across 11 bases. The CDR3 runs to 13 residues. Germline CDR1 reads DFQATT; CDR2 reads SNEGSKA (reference sequence). V was pared by 8 bases and J by 11 bases, with 13 bases of the junction left unmatched. For the CDR3, the DNA is TGCAGTAATAAGGGACTAGCGGACAATGAGCAGTACTTC. Amino acid sequence: CSNKGLADNEQYF.

The chain is built from TRBV28 and TRBJ1-5; 7 nucleotides match TRBD1. With V trimmed by 6 bases and J by 3 bases, 5 bases remained unmatched. This CDR3 has 14 residues. In germline, CDR1 is MDHEN, CDR2 SYDVKM. CDR3 in DNA: TGTGCCAGCAGATCGACAGGGAACAATCAGCCCCAGCATTTT. Translated, it gives CASRSTGNNQPQHF.

The chain links TRBV5-1 to TRBJ1-4, with D unresolved. There are 16 residues in the CDR3. The V and J ends lost 2 bases and 9 bases respectively, with 20 bases between them. Germline-derived CDR1 and CDR2 are SGHRS and YFSETQ. The CDR3 is CASSFNPMSQRQKLFF. CDR3 in DNA: TGCGCCAGCAGCTTCAACCCGATGAGTCAACGCCAAAAACTGTTTTTT.

V gene TRBV5-1 combines with J gene TRBJ2-3; 8 nucleotides agree with TRBD2. J lost 4 bases, V lost 4 bases, and 11 bases had no gene match. Looked up from germline, CDR1 is SGHRS and CDR2 is YFSETQ. The CDR3 is made up of 16 amino acids. CDR3 sequence: CASSAAGGFWADTQYF. CDR3 sequence (DNA): TGCGCCAGCAGCGCCGCGGGGGGCTTCTGGGCAGATACGCAGTATTTT.

The rearrangement joins TRBV7-9 to TRBJ2-7; D is ambiguous. The germline V gene encodes CDR1 SEHNR and CDR2 FQNEAQ (reference sequence). Trimming pared 0 bases from V and 6 bases from J, leaving 12 bases between. The CDR3 covers 14 residues. The CDR3 is CASSLAVLESEQYF. CDR3 DNA sequence: TGTGCCAGCAGCTTAGCAGTTTTGGAATCCGAGCAGTACTTC. The full variable domain, its missing parts supplied by reference TRBV7-9 and TRBJ2-7, is DTGVSQNPRHKITKRGQNVTFRCDPISEHNRLYWYRQTLGQGPEFLTYFQNEAQLEKSRLLSDRFSAERPKGSFSTLEIQRTEQGDSAMYLCASSLAVLESEQYFGPGTRLTVT.

There are a few counts of this clonotype. This chain connects TRBV10-1 to TRBJ2-3, with 8 bases that match TRBD1. This CDR3 has 15 residues. Per the germline V gene, CDR1 is WNHNN and CDR2 is SYGVQD (reference sequence). V was pared by 8 bases and J by 0 bases, with 7 bases of the junction left unmatched. CDR3 DNA sequence: TGCGCCAGCGGAGGACAGGGTCCTAGCACAGATACGCAGTATTTT. It yields the protein CASGGQGPSTDTQYF.

This clonotype was seen once. The rearrangement joins TRBV29-1 to TRBJ1-1; D not resolved. V lost 6 bases and J lost 6, with 17 bases in between. The CDR3 length is 13 residues. Per the germline V gene, CDR1 is SQVTM and CDR2 is ANQGSEA. The CDR3 coding sequence is TGCAGCGTATCCCCAGTTCTCGGCGCTGAAGCTTTCTTT. Translating gives CSVSPVLGAEAFF.

This clonotype was detected only a few times. For the CDR3, the DNA is TGTGCCAGCAGTCCGACGACCTATCAGCCCCAGCATTTT. This gives the protein CASSPTTYQPQHF. The rearrangement uses TRBV12-3 or TRBV12-4 and TRBJ1-5, with D unresolved. Trimming took off 5 bases at V and 5 bases at J, with 10 bases between the two ends. This CDR3 spans 13 amino acids.

V and J are TRBV4-1 and TRBJ1-4; a possible D gene is TRBD1 (6 bases). The ends were cut back, 0 bases at V and 6 bases at J, with 14 bases in the middle. There are 16 residues in the CDR3. Germline assignment: CDR1 MGHRA and CDR2 YSYEKL. The CDR3: CASSQEGVAGDEKLFF. DNA of the CDR3: TGCGCCAGCAGCCAAGAAGGTGTGGCAGGGGATGAAAAACTGTTTTTT.

The sample holds a few counts of this clonotype. This chain uses TRBV28 with TRBJ2-5; no reliable D call. This CDR3 region has 11 residues. CDR1 is MDHEN, CDR2 SYDVKM, per germline. Between the trimmed V and J ends, which lost 5 bases and 7 bases, there was a span of 8 bases. The CDR3, as DNA: TGTGCCAGCAGTACCGCAGGGACCCAGTACTTC. It is translated as CASSTAGTQYF.

This clonotype was found a few times. The CDR3 coding sequence is TGTGCCAGCAGCCCCAGGGGGGGTGAGCAGTTCTTC. Its translation is CASSPRGGEQFF. J is TRBJ2-1 and V is TRBV6-2 or TRBV6-3; D could derive from TRBD1 or TRBD2 (7 bases each). The CDR3 is 12 residues long. The germline V gene encodes CDR1 MNHEY and CDR2 SVGEGT. Trimming left V 6 bases short and J 9 bases short, with 12 bases between.

J is TRBJ2-7 and V is TRBV7-2, with D maybe TRBD2 (5 bases). Germline CDR1 is SGHTA and CDR2 is FQGNSA. Trimming removed 7 bases from V and 0 bases from J, with 16 bases in between. This CDR3 has 15 amino acids. CDR3 protein: CASNSGSGSSYEQYF. The CDR3 DNA sequence: TGTGCCAGCAACTCCGGCTCGGGGAGCTCCTACGAGCAGTACTTC.

In this sample, this clonotype turned up a few times. The V call is TRBV12-3 or TRBV12-4, the J call TRBJ2-7; 11 nucleotides agree with TRBD1. This CDR3 has 16 residues. V was pared by 3 bases and J by 2 bases, with 6 bases of the junction left unmatched. The CDR3 coding sequence is TGTGCCAGCAGTTTGCAAGAGGGACAGGGGGCCTACGAGCAGTACTTC. This encodes CASSLQEGQGAYEQYF.

The chain joins TRBV27 to TRBJ2-1; 7 bases match TRBD2. CDR3 length: 14 amino acids. Germline V gives CDR1 MNHEY, CDR2 SMNVEV (reference sequence). Trimming cost V 8 bases and J 4 bases; bases outside gene matches: 8. The CDR3: CASGRSSGYNEQFF. The CDR3 DNA is TGTGCCAGCGGTAGGTCTAGCGGATACAATGAGCAGTTCTTC.

The CDR3 sequence: CASSPSTGTTEAFF. The CDR3 bases are TGTGCCAGCAGTCCCTCGACAGGGACCACTGAAGCTTTCTTT. This chain uses TRBV6-5 with TRBJ1-1, with 7 nucleotides matching TRBD1. CDR1 and CDR2 from the germline V gene are MNHEY and SVGAGI. V gave up 5 bases and J gave up 4 bases; unmatched junction bases: 7. The CDR3 is made up of 14 amino acids.

V usage is TRBV5-1 and J usage is TRBJ2-7; D is unclear. Germline values: CDR1 SGHRS, CDR2 YFSETQ. The CDR3 totals 14 residues. Trimming removed 0 bases at V and 2 bases at J, with 9 bases between. CDR3 sequence: CASSLEASPYEQYF. CDR3 DNA sequence: TGCGCCAGCAGCTTGGAGGCCAGCCCCTACGAGCAGTACTTC.